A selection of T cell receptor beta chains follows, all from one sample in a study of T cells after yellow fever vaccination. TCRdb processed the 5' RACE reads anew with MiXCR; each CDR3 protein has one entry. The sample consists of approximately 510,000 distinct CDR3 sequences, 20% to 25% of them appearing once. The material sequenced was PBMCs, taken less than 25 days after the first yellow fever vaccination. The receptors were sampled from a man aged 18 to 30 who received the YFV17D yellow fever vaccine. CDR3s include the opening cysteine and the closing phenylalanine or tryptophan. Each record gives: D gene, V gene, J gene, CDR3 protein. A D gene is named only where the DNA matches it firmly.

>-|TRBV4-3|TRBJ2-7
CASSHRVFDEQYF
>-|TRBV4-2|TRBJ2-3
CASSQENTDTQYF
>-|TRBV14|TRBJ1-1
CASSQTTGPTEAFF
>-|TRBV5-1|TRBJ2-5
CASTIDGSQEETQYF
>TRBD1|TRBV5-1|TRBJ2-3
CASSRTGIGSDTQYF
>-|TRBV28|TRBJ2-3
CASSLGLQTVTDTQYF
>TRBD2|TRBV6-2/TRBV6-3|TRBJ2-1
CASSYAAGAPYNEQFF
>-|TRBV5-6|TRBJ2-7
CASSIVGGREQYF
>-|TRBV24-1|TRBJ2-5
CATSVAQRQETQYF
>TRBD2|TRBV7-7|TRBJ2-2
CASSLGLAGITGELFF
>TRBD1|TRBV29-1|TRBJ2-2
CGSRGRIGGELFF
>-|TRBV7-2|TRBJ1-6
CASSLLAGKMAPLHF
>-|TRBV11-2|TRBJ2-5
CASSSQGLETQYF
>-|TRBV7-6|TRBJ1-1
CASSLRALTEAFF
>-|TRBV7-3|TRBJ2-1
CASSLIYAGAYNEQFF
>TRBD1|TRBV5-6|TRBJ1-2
CASSLGDRPYGYTF
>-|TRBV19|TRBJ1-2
CASSMIVGNGYTF
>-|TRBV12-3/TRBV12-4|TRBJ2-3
CASSFGESDTQYF
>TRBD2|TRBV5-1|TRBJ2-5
CASSMTSGEETQYF
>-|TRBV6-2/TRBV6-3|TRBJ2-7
CASTPGLSSYEQYF
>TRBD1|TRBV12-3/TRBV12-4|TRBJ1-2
CASSYRQGAFYGYTF
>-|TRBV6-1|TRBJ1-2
CASSRNGRGGYTF
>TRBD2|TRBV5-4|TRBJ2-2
CASSLGDLAGTGELFF
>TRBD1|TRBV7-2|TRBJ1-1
CASSLQGVGNTEAFF
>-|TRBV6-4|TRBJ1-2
CASSPDSREFYGYTF
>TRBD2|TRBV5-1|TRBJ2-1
CASSPMTSGTNNEQFF
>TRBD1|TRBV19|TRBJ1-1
CASSYRGVTTEAFF
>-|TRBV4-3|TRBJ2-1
CASSQDLGDNEQFF
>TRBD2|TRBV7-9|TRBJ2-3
CASSLVGTSGGTDTQYF
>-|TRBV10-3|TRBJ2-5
CAIGFLGETQYF
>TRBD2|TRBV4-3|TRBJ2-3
CASSRVTGLAGLDTQYF
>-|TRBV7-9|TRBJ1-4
CASSWPREKLFF
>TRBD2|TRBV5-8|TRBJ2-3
CASSVGLAPDTQYF
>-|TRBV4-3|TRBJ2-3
CASSQDGGGTDTQYF
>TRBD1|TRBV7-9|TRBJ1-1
CASRSPGQSWAFF
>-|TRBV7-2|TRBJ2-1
CASSLKRGGEQFF
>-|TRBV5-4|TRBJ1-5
CASSNGVNQPQHF
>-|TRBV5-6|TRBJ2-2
CASSRYGQNTGELFF
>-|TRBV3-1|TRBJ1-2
CASSQGEEGYTF
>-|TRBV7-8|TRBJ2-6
CASSFTGFNVLTF
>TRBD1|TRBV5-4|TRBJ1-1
CASSPGQGYNTEAFF
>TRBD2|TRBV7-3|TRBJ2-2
CASSPSGGDTGELFF
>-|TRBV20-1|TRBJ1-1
CSARDSNTEAFF
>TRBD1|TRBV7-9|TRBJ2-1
CASSSWADRGNNEQFF
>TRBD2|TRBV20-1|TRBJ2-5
CSARAALPSGYQETQYF
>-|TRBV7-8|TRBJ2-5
CASSHALGKQETQYF
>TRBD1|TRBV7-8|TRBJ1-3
CASSAQGRGNTIYF
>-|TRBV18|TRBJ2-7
CASSPPQGSYEQYF
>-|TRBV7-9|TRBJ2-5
CASSLPRGSPKETQYF
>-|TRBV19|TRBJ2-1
CASSLFYVGTLYNEQFF
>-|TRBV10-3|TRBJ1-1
CAISLGKDTEAFF
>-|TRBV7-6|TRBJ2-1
CASSLVPGKNEQFF
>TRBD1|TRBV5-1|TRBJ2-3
CASSLAGQGPLDTQYF
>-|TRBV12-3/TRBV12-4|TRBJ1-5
CASSLVGGRNQPQHF
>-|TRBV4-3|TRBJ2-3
CASSQVGRAESDTQYF
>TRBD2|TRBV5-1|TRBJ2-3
CASELAGGTDTQYF
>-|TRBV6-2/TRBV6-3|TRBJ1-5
CASSYSPSVVPQHF
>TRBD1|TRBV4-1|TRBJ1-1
CASSQRDRVITEAFF
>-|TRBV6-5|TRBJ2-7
CASSYSTGQNEQYF
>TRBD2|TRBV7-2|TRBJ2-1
CASSLKSGGTYNEQFF